This entry concerns a single T cell receptor beta chain. This record comes from a study of CD8+CD57+ T cells in acquired aplastic anemia. Study at large: Isolated CD4+ and CD8+ cells, once sorted, yielded DNA averaging about 3.2 ug.

The germline CDR1 and CDR2 sequences are SEHNR and FQNEAQ (reference sequence). V shed 7 bases and J shed 2 bases, with 14 bases lying between them. This CDR3 is built from 15 residues. Patients chosen for sequencing had CD8+CD57+ cells that had expanded, as shown by flow cytometry. Genomic DNA constituted the template upon which TCR beta VDJ and CDR3 profiling was performed. TCRdb re-derived calls from the reads in MiXCR, one entry per CDR3 protein. The sample includes over 250,000 distinct CDR3 sequences, approximately 58% of them seen just once. The receptor comes from a human donor with aplastic anemia. The sequencing sample was made of sorted CD4+, CD8+, or CD8+CD57+ T cells (not recorded which) from PBMCs. The chain combines TRBV7-9 with TRBJ2-2; D possibly matches TRBD1 or TRBD2 (5 bases each). CDR3 DNA: TGTGCCAGCACCGCCGGGACGGCTAACACCGGGGAGCTGTTTTTT. Its translation: CASTAGTANTGELFF.